This T cell receptor beta chain was found in a study of sequential checkpoint blockade in melanoma. Study overall: TCRbeta immunosequencing was performed on DNA from approximately 93 pretreatment melanoma tumor samples.

Treatment denoted: randomized to nivolumab then ipilimumab (arm A) or the reverse (arm B). TCRdb's table, derived via immunoSEQ multiplex PCR, lists solely in-frame clones and lacks some. The data contain about 7,900 clones, 23% of them singletons. CDR3 length: 19 residues. The ends lost 5 bases at V and 1 base at J; junction bases unmatched: 12. CDR1 is LNHNV and CDR2 is YYDKDF in the germline V gene (reference sequence). The chain is built from TRBV15 and TRBJ2-5; 14 nucleotides agree with TRBD2. The sequence was collected from a human donor with melanoma. Sequencing was performed on tumor tissue (inferred from file names), taken from a patient given nivolumab and ipilimumab in sequence. CDR3 sequence reads: CATSLPIGLAGGAQETQYF. CDR3 coding DNA: TGTGCCACCAGCCTCCCGATTGGACTAGCGGGGGGCGCCCAAGAGACCCAGTACTTC. Combining the CDR3 with reference TRBV15 and TRBJ2-5 gives the whole variable domain DAMVIQNPRYQVTQFGKPVTLSCSQTLNHNVMYWYQQKSSQAPKLLFHYYDKDFNNEADTPDNFQSRRPNTSFCFLDIRSPGLGDTAMYLCATSLPIGLAGGAQETQYFGPGTRLLVL.